The 16 T cell receptor beta chains in this list originate from one sample, sequenced in a study of a mutant IDH1 vaccine in newly diagnosed glioma. Sample time point: week 5, during vaccination. Each vaccine dose was 300 ug of mutant IDH1 20-mer peptide, with topical imiquimod. Their cognate antigens are unknown. The protocol was immunoSEQ multiplex PCR, while the TCRdb copy is restricted to in-frame clones and leaves out a portion. This sample has 40,000 or so clones, with around 85% found just once. The sequencing here drew on PBMCs, taken from a glioma patient whose treatment included an IDH1 peptide vaccine. Receptors originate from a man between 35 and 55 years old with glioma.

This chain connects TRBV19 to TRBJ1-3; D ambiguous. V gave up 7 bases and J gave up 4 bases, with 17 bases separating them. The CDR3 is 15 residues long. Germline assignment: CDR1 LNHDA and CDR2 SQIVND (reference sequence). For the CDR3, the DNA is TGTGCCAGTACTCCCTGGGAGGGATCCGGAAACACCATATATTTT. This codes for CASTPWEGSGNTIYF.

The CDR3 sequence: CASSVKALAGDLTDTQYF. The DNA for the CDR3 is TGTGCCAGCAGCGTAAAAGCGTTAGCGGGAGATCTCACAGATACGCAGTATTTT. V usage is TRBV9 and J usage is TRBJ2-3; 9 bases fit TRBD2. V was clipped by 1 base and J by 2 bases; unmatched bases: 11. This CDR3 comprises 18 residues. CDR1 is SGDLS, CDR2 YYNGEE, per germline.

Here the CDR3 DNA reads TGTGCCAGCAGGGCCCAACTAGAGAACAATGAGCAGTTCTTC. This translates into CASRAQLENNEQFF. The chain employs TRBV6-6 and TRBJ2-1, with D possibly TRBD2 on 5 matching bases. V lost 6 bases, J lost 5 bases, and 14 bases lay in between. Germline CDR1 reads MNHNY; CDR2 reads SVGAGI (reference sequence). The CDR3 consists of 14 residues.

V is TRBV27 and J is TRBJ2-2; D assignment may be TRBD1 or TRBD2 (5 bases each). The germline V gene has CDR1 MNHEY and CDR2 SMNVEV (reference sequence). The V and J ends lost 6 bases and 4 bases respectively, with 12 bases between them. The CDR3 runs to 14 residues. The CDR3, as DNA: TGTGCCAGCAGACCGGGACCACCCACCGGGGAGCTGTTTTTT. Its protein product is CASRPGPPTGELFF.

This rearrangement joins TRBV4-1 to TRBJ1-5; no clear D. The CDR3 runs 14 residues. V shed 4 bases and J shed 2 bases, with 9 bases lying between them. Germline assignment: CDR1 MGHRA and CDR2 YSYEKL. CDR3 nucleotides: TGCGCCAGCAGCCCGGCTGGGGGCAATCAGCCCCAGCATTTT. It codes for CASSPAGGNQPQHF.

The DNA of the CDR3 is TGTGCCAGCAGTTCTCCACAGGGGCCGGAGGTGGCCGCTTTCTTT. This encodes CASSSPQGPEVAAFF. The chain recombines TRBV6-6 with TRBJ1-1; TRBD1 aligns across 7 bases. CDR1 MNHNY and CDR2 SVGAGI come from the germline V gene (reference sequence). With 4 bases clipped from V and 11 bases from J, the junction kept 16 bases outside the gene matches. The CDR3 consists of 15 residues.

This clone was seen once. The chain combines TRBV7-2 with TRBJ2-7, with 10 bases aligning to TRBD1. The CDR3 totals 14 residues. CDR1 and CDR2 from the germline V gene are SGHTA and FQGNSA. V shed 4 bases and J 4 bases; nucleotides not matched to a gene: 4. CDR3 DNA: TGTGCCAGCAGCTCCGGACAGGGGGATTACGAGCAGTACTTC. Amino acid sequence: CASSSGQGDYEQYF.

V usage is TRBV2 and J usage is TRBJ1-5, with TRBD1 matching 12 bases. V shed 8 bases and J 6 bases; nucleotides not matched to a gene: 5. The CDR3 covers 14 residues. CDR1 SNHLY and CDR2 FYNNEI come from the germline V gene. The CDR3 coding sequence is TGTGCCAGCGTCCGGGACAGGGGGCTTCAGCCCCAGCATTTT. Translation gives CASVRDRGLQPQHF.

This chain joins TRBV7-8 and TRBJ2-7; D possibly corresponds to TRBD1 (6 bases). The germline V and J ends were trimmed by 5 bases and 6 bases, with 11 bases remaining between them. CDR3 length: 12 amino acids. Germline CDR1 and CDR2: SGHVS and FQNEAQ. The CDR3 loop reads CASSPRGVEQYF. In nucleotides, the CDR3 is TGTGCCAGCAGCCCCAGGGGAGTCGAGCAGTACTTC.

The V call is TRBV27, the J call TRBJ2-6; D is ambiguous. Germline loops: CDR1 MNHEY, CDR2 SMNVEV (reference sequence). The CDR3 is 13 amino acids. The V gene lost 6 bases and the J gene lost 4 bases, with 7 bases spanning the gap. CDR3 in DNA: TGTGCCAGCAGCCCCGGGGGGGCCAACGTCCTGACTTTC. Residues: CASSPGGANVLTF.

The J gene is TRBJ2-7, the V gene TRBV27; D possibly matches TRBD1 or TRBD2 (5 bases each). Germline V gene sequence: CDR1 MNHEY, CDR2 SMNVEV (reference sequence). V lost 4 bases, J lost 3 bases, and 13 bases lay in between. This CDR3 region has 14 residues. The chain's CDR3 is CASSYIGESYEQYF. The DNA of the CDR3 is TGTGCCAGCAGTTATATAGGGGAGAGCTACGAGCAGTACTTC.

This chain connects TRBV5-4 to TRBJ2-7; D is unresolved. Germline V gene lookup returns CDR1 SGHNT and CDR2 YYREEE (reference sequence). V lost 0 bases and J lost 6, with 10 bases in between. CDR3 length: 13 amino acids. Written as DNA, the CDR3 is TGTGCCAGCAGCTTGGATACTATGTTCGAGCAGTACTTC. Encoded protein: CASSLDTMFEQYF.

The count of this clone is one. The chain couples TRBV5-1 to TRBJ1-2, with D maybe TRBD1 (5 bases). The CDR3 covers 14 residues. V lost 4 bases and J 0 bases, leaving 10 bases between the germline ends. Germline-derived CDR1 and CDR2 are SGHRS and YFSETQ. CDR3 sequence reads: CASSPDNANYGYTF. CDR3 nucleotide sequence: TGCGCCAGCAGCCCGGACAATGCTAACTATGGCTACACCTTC.

The V and J genes are TRBV7-6 and TRBJ2-1; D possibly matches TRBD1 or TRBD2 (5 bases each). The germline gives CDR1 SGHVS, CDR2 FNYEAQ. This CDR3 is 14 amino acids long. Trimming took off 1 base at V and 3 bases at J, with 7 bases between the two ends. The CDR3 loop reads CASSLGDVYNEQFF. DNA for the CDR3: TGTGCCAGCAGCTTAGGGGACGTCTACAATGAGCAGTTCTTC.

The chain employs TRBV5-1 and TRBJ2-5; TRBD1 is a possible D gene (7 bases). Germline lookup yields CDR1 SGHRS and CDR2 YFSETQ. The CDR3 sequence is 15 residues long. The V end lost 4 bases, the J end lost 3 bases, and 16 bases lay between the germline ends. The CDR3 protein is CASSQPGQREETQYF. As DNA, the CDR3 is TGCGCCAGCAGCCAACCGGGACAGCGGGAAGAGACCCAGTACTTC.

The genes are TRBV7-2 and TRBJ2-7, with D possibly TRBD2 on 7 matching bases. Trimming took off 6 bases at V and 3 bases at J, with 15 bases between the two ends. The CDR3 runs 14 residues. Germline V lookup: CDR1 SGHTA, CDR2 FQGNSA. CDR3 sequence (DNA): TGTGCCAGCAGGAGGGGGGGCTACAACTACGAGCAGTACTTC. Its translation is CASRRGGYNYEQYF.